The 13 T cell receptor beta chains in this list originate from one sample, sequenced in a study of blood T cell repertoires in COVID-19. Libraries were prepared by immunoSEQ multiplex PCR; TCRdb keeps only in-frame clonotypes and omits some of them. The sample includes about 190,000 clones, more than 70% of them seen just once. Sequenced material: peripheral blood. These receptors were collected from a woman in her thirties or forties who had recovered from COVID-19.

This chain uses TRBV7-2 with TRBJ2-7; TRBD1 matches at 7 bases. With 1 base clipped from V and 3 bases from J, the junction kept 3 bases outside the gene matches. Germline V CDR1 and CDR2: SGHTA, FQGNSA. This CDR3 spans 14 amino acids. CDR3 bases: TGTGCCAGCAGCTTAGGACAGGGCCACTACGAGCAGTACTTC. Amino acid sequence: CASSLGQGHYEQYF. The whole variable domain, remainder taken from reference TRBV7-2 and TRBJ2-7, is GAGVSQSPSNKVTEKGKDVELRCDPISGHTALYWYRQSLGQGLEFLIYFQGNSAPDKSGLPSDRFSAERTGGSVSTLTIQRTQQEDSAVYLCASSLGQGHYEQYFGPGTRLTVT.

This clone appeared once. The genes are TRBV6-5 and TRBJ2-7; D is perhaps TRBD2 (5 bases). The V end was cut by 4 bases, the J end by 2 bases, with 12 bases between. There are 14 residues in the CDR3. Per the germline V gene, CDR1 is MNHEY and CDR2 is SVGAGI. The CDR3 protein is CASSSRTGTYEQYF. CDR3 DNA: TGTGCCAGCAGTTCGCGGACGGGAACCTACGAGCAGTACTTC.

The chain employs TRBV14 and TRBJ2-3; TRBD2 matches at 7 bases. Germline V gives CDR1 SGHDN, CDR2 FVKESK. V was pared by 4 bases and J by 5 bases, with 9 bases of the junction left unmatched. The CDR3 has 15 amino acids. The DNA for the CDR3 is TGTGCCAGCAGCCCACCGGGACTATCGGGAGATACGCAGTATTTT. It is translated as CASSPPGLSGDTQYF.

CDR3 sequence reads: CATSDQGQGAGNEQFF. The CDR3 DNA follows: TGTGCCACCAGTGACCAAGGACAGGGGGCAGGCAATGAGCAGTTCTTC. The chain employs TRBV24-1 and TRBJ2-1, with TRBD1 identical over 11 bases. The germline V gene has CDR1 KGHDR and CDR2 SFDVKD. V was clipped by 4 bases and J by 6 bases; unmatched bases: 7. The CDR3 covers 16 residues.

The V call is TRBV30, the J call TRBJ1-2; D is perhaps TRBD1 (6 bases). The CDR3 is 12 residues long. Germline V gene data show CDR1 as GTSNPN and CDR2 as SVGIG (reference sequence). V lost 0 bases, J lost 8 bases, and 10 bases lay in between. The CDR3: CAWSVSGVGYTF. The CDR3 nucleotides read TGTGCCTGGAGTGTATCAGGGGTCGGCTACACCTTC.

The CDR3 bases are TGCGCCAGCAGCTTGGCCGGGACTAGCGGGCCGCAGTTCTTC. Its protein is CASSLAGTSGPQFF. The gene calls are TRBV5-1 and TRBJ2-1; 12 nucleotides line up with TRBD2. Germline V lookup: CDR1 SGHRS, CDR2 YFSETQ. The CDR3 runs to 14 residues. V lost 0 bases and J lost 12; bases outside the gene matches: 4.

This clone was observed once. In DNA, the CDR3 is TGTGCCAGCAGTGGGGACACGCGTTCACCCCTCCACTTT. Its protein product is CASSGDTRSPLHF. The chain recombines TRBV28 with TRBJ1-6, with D perhaps TRBD1 (6 bases). V was shortened by 5 bases and J by 9 bases, with 11 bases between the two germline ends. The CDR3 totals 13 residues. From germline, CDR1 is MDHEN and CDR2 SYDVKM.

The rearrangement joins TRBV2 to TRBJ2-1, with 7 bases lining up with TRBD2. CDR3 length: 14 residues. Trimming removed 8 bases from V and 9 bases from J; junction bases left unmatched: 13. Germline-derived CDR1 and CDR2 are SNHLY and FYNNEI. CDR3 in DNA: TGTGCCAGCTCGACGGGGGAGGGCCCGGGTGAGCAGTTCTTC. Encoded protein: CASSTGEGPGEQFF.

The chain uses TRBV28 and TRBJ2-1; D possibly corresponds to TRBD1 (6 bases). Germline V gene data show CDR1 as MDHEN and CDR2 as SYDVKM. V was cut by 6 bases and J by 9 bases, with 24 bases left in between. The CDR3 has 16 amino acids. The CDR3, as DNA: TGTGCCAGCAGAGATACTCCGGGACATAGATCGGGTGAGCAGTTCTTC. Residues: CASRDTPGHRSGEQFF.

The chain recombines TRBV7-9 with TRBJ2-5; perhaps TRBD2 as D (5 bases). This CDR3 comprises 14 residues. Between the trimmed V and J ends, which lost 4 bases and 3 bases, there was a span of 12 bases. The germline V gene has CDR1 SEHNR and CDR2 FQNEAQ (reference sequence). CDR3 sequence: CASSSSTGEETQYF. The CDR3 nucleotides are TGTGCCAGCAGCTCAAGTACCGGGGAAGAGACCCAGTACTTC.

This clone was counted between two and nine times. The J gene is TRBJ2-1, the V gene TRBV5-1; 9 bases map to TRBD2. This CDR3 comprises 16 residues. J lost 6 bases, V lost 4 bases, and 11 bases had no gene match. Germline CDR1 reads SGHRS; CDR2 reads YFSETQ. The CDR3 DNA reads TGCGCCAGCAGCCCTGGCAGGGGGACTAGCAGCAATGAGCAGTTCTTC. Translated: CASSPGRGTSSNEQFF.

This rearrangement joins TRBV4-1 to TRBJ1-1, with D tentatively TRBD1 (5 bases). The CDR3 extends over 19 amino acids. With 0 bases removed from V and 3 bases from J, the gap between germline ends came to 23 bases. The germline V gene has CDR1 MGHRA and CDR2 YSYEKL. This CDR3 is CASSQERGVVGGTDTEAFF. The DNA for the CDR3 is TGCGCCAGCAGCCAAGAACGGGGGGTAGTAGGTGGGACGGACACTGAAGCTTTCTTT.

The chain combines TRBV28 with TRBJ2-1, with TRBD2 matching over 11 bases. CDR3 length: 18 residues. V lost 5 bases to trimming and J lost 0 bases; unmatched junction nucleotides: 9. Per germline, CDR1 MDHEN and CDR2 SYDVKM. This CDR3 is CASSPLGTSGGSYNEQFF. For the CDR3, the DNA is TGTGCCAGCAGTCCTCTCGGGACTAGCGGAGGCTCCTACAATGAGCAGTTCTTC.